Sequencing of this T cell receptor beta chain was carried out in a study of identical twins. Study outcomes and limitations: There is a chance that invariant MAIT and iNKT cells partially muddied zero-insertion analyses. Shared out-of-frame alpha sequences (those common to twins) showed excess low generation probability.

Unique molecular identifiers were present on the cDNA, and a universal primer site came from template switching. TCRdb ran MiXCR on the 5' RACE reads and lists one entry per CDR3 protein. Among approximately 590,000 distinct CDR3 sequences listed, approximately 9.6% were seen once. Per the germline V gene, CDR1 is SGHRS and CDR2 is YFSETQ. There are 16 residues in the CDR3. Trimming pared 3 bases from V and 3 bases from J, leaving 15 bases between. This clonotype showed up just a few times. Its antigen is unknown. The same data also contributed to another study, on yellow fever vaccine responses in identical twins.

Sequences were obtained from PBMCs. The receptor's source is a woman under 30 in good health. The genes are TRBV5-1 and TRBJ2-2, with a possible D match to TRBD1 (6 bases). The CDR3 protein is CASSSGVGTHTGELFF. The CDR3 DNA sequence: TGCGCCAGCAGCTCTGGTGTGGGGACACACACCGGGGAGCTGTTTTTT.